Each of the 27 T cell receptor beta chains below was sequenced from the same sample in a study of CD8 T cells in Susac syndrome. RNA totalling 0.5 to 1 ug underwent reverse transcription with random hexamers. TCRdb processed the immunoSEQ multiplex PCR reads anew with MiXCR; each CDR3 protein has one entry. The data contain about 430,000 distinct CDR3 sequences, approximately 85% of them seen just once; the ten biggest clones take up about 0.12%. Sequencing was done on a sample of CD8+ T cells from PBMCs. These receptors all stem from a human donor with multiple sclerosis.

J is TRBJ1-3 and V is TRBV28, with unresolved D. Germline V CDR1 and CDR2: MDHEN, SYDVKM. The CDR3 has 14 amino acids. V was trimmed by 7 bases and J by 0 bases, leaving 10 bases between them. In nucleotides, the CDR3 is TGTGCCAGCACTTCCAGGACCTCTGGAAACACCATATATTTT. This gives the protein CASTSRTSGNTIYF.

The gene calls are TRBV20-1 and TRBJ2-1; possible D gene TRBD2, 7 bases. The CDR3 loop spans 15 amino acids. Trimming took off 3 bases at V and 6 bases at J, with 18 bases between the two ends. The germline V gene has CDR1 DFQATT and CDR2 SNEGSKA (reference sequence). CDR3 protein: CSASYGGGRLNEQFF. In DNA form, the CDR3 reads TGCAGTGCTAGTTACGGCGGGGGCCGCCTCAATGAGCAGTTCTTC.

V and J are TRBV7-6 and TRBJ1-1, with D unresolved. Germline V gene sequence: CDR1 SGHVS, CDR2 FNYEAQ. V dropped 1 base and J dropped 0 bases, with 9 bases sitting between them. This CDR3 has 15 amino acids. The CDR3 region is CASSLVGSMNTEAFF. In DNA form, the CDR3 reads TGTGCCAGCAGCTTAGTAGGCAGCATGAACACTGAAGCTTTCTTT.

The chain carries TRBV27 and TRBJ2-1; no reliable D call. Per germline, CDR1 MNHEY and CDR2 SMNVEV (reference sequence). V lost 8 bases, J lost 12 bases, and 14 bases lay in between. The CDR3 extends over 11 amino acids. The CDR3 spells CASSVGTGQFF. DNA for the CDR3: TGTGCCAGCTCGGTAGGAACGGGGCAGTTCTTC.

The table lists this clonotype with a count of one. The J gene is TRBJ2-5, the V gene TRBV12-3 or TRBV12-4; D is tentatively TRBD1 or TRBD2 (5 bases each). CDR3 size: 15 residues. V dropped 6 bases and J dropped 5 bases, with 19 bases sitting between them. CDR3 DNA: TGTGCCAGCAGCCCCGGGGACCGGTCGGGGGAGACCCAGTACTTC. Translating gives CASSPGDRSGETQYF.

The chain recombines TRBV6-2 or TRBV6-3 with TRBJ2-1; TRBD2 agrees at 8 bases. The CDR3 length is 16 residues. Unmatched junction bases numbered 13, after V lost 4 bases and J lost 8 bases. Per germline, CDR1 MNHEY and CDR2 SVGEGT. The CDR3 is CASSSSAGAGRDEQFF. CDR3 DNA: TGTGCCAGCAGTTCATCAGCGGGAGCGGGACGGGATGAGCAGTTCTTC.

The J gene is TRBJ2-1, the V gene TRBV27; D not certain. The CDR3 runs 14 residues. Germline assignment: CDR1 MNHEY and CDR2 SMNVEV (reference sequence). V lost 5 bases, J lost 0 bases, and 8 bases lay in between. The CDR3 loop is CASSRVSSYNEQFF. For the CDR3, the DNA is TGTGCCAGCAGTCGGGTCAGCTCCTACAATGAGCAGTTCTTC.

The chain carries TRBV6-5 and TRBJ2-3; D gene uncertain. In germline, CDR1 is MNHEY, CDR2 SVGAGI. V was cut by 8 bases and J by 2 bases, with 14 bases left in between. The CDR3 loop spans 14 amino acids. The CDR3: CASAINLVTDTQYF. The CDR3 DNA reads TGTGCCAGCGCTATCAACCTCGTCACAGATACGCAGTATTTT.

Only one count was recorded for this clonotype. The chain links TRBV27 to TRBJ2-1; TRBD1 or TRBD2 may be the D gene (5 bases each). Trimming removed 3 bases at V and 7 bases at J, with 19 bases between. Per germline, CDR1 MNHEY and CDR2 SMNVEV (reference sequence). The CDR3 sequence is 16 residues long. The CDR3 reads CASSLNGGVTRNEQFF. The CDR3 DNA sequence: TGTGCCAGCAGTTTGAATGGGGGAGTAACCAGGAATGAGCAGTTCTTC.

In its sample, this clonotype was seen once. This sequence joins TRBV11-2 and TRBJ1-1; D gene unclear. CDR1 is SGHAT and CDR2 is FQNNGV in the germline V gene. Trimming cost V 0 bases and J 8 bases, with 10 bases left between them. CDR3 size: 13 residues. The CDR3 DNA is TGTGCCAGCAGCTTAGAGGAACCTTGGGAAGCTTTCTTT. Amino acids: CASSLEEPWEAFF.

V and J are TRBV30 and TRBJ2-7; D is possibly TRBD1 or TRBD2 (5 bases each). The CDR3 extends over 13 amino acids. The V and J ends lost 4 bases and 6 bases respectively, with 16 bases between them. Germline-derived CDR1 and CDR2 are GTSNPN and SVGIG (reference sequence). CDR3 loop: CAWTRPAGTEQYF. In DNA, the CDR3 is TGTGCCTGGACCAGACCGGCCGGGACCGAGCAGTACTTC.

The genes are TRBV5-6 and TRBJ2-3; the D gene is possibly TRBD1 (6 bases). Trimming removed 5 bases at V and 5 bases at J, with 12 bases between. The CDR3 loop spans 13 amino acids. CDR1 SGHDT and CDR2 YYEEEE come from the germline V gene. The DNA for the CDR3 is TGTGCCAGCAGTCTGGGGGCCGGAGATACGCAGTATTTT. Its translation: CASSLGAGDTQYF.

V gene TRBV19 combines with J gene TRBJ2-5; D may be TRBD2 (6 bases). CDR1 and CDR2 (germline): LNHDA, SQIVND (reference sequence). The CDR3 spans 16 residues. Between the trimmed V and J ends, which lost 5 bases and 0 bases, there was a span of 16 bases. This chain's CDR3 is CASSLGTDLYQETQYF. For the CDR3, the DNA is TGTGCCAGTAGTCTGGGGACTGATTTGTACCAAGAGACCCAGTACTTC.

The chain has TRBV20-1 and TRBJ2-7, with 9 bases lining up with TRBD1. From germline, CDR1 is DFQATT and CDR2 SNEGSKA (reference sequence). This CDR3 has 13 amino acids. The V gene end was trimmed by 3 bases and the J gene end by 5 bases; junction bases not matched to a gene: 5. CDR3 protein: CSARRGDRDEQYF. For the CDR3, the DNA is TGCAGTGCTAGGAGGGGGGACAGGGACGAGCAGTACTTC.

The sample holds a few counts of this clonotype. The rearrangement links TRBV4-1 to TRBJ2-3, with 9 bases that match TRBD2. Germline trimming cut 0 bases from V and 4 bases from J; bases unmatched to any gene: 2. CDR1 is MGHRA, CDR2 YSYEKL, per germline. This CDR3 contains 15 residues. Here the CDR3 reads CASSQERGGPDTQYF. The CDR3 region has the DNA TGCGCCAGCAGCCAAGAGCGGGGGGGCCCAGATACGCAGTATTTT.

V gene TRBV5-6 combines with J gene TRBJ2-1; 8 bases align to TRBD1. The trim removed 0 bases at V and 6 bases at J, leaving 5 bases unmatched. In germline, CDR1 is SGHDT, CDR2 YYEEEE. The CDR3 runs 15 residues. CDR3 loop: CASSLVVTGGNEQFF. For the CDR3, the DNA is TGTGCCAGCAGCTTGGTAGTTACAGGGGGCAATGAGCAGTTCTTC.

The J gene is TRBJ1-1, the V gene TRBV29-1; a possible D gene is TRBD1 (5 bases). CDR3 length equals 10 residues. Germline values: CDR1 SQVTM, CDR2 ANQGSEA. V lost 6 bases to trimming and J lost 12 bases, with 14 bases between them. The CDR3 coding sequence is TGCAGCGTAGGGGACTCCGCGACTTTCTTT. This encodes CSVGDSATFF.

The chain recombines TRBV27 with TRBJ2-7; 10 bases match TRBD2. The germline gives CDR1 MNHEY, CDR2 SMNVEV (reference sequence). This CDR3 region has 15 residues. The V gene end was trimmed by 8 bases and the J gene end by 0 bases; junction bases not matched to a gene: 7. The CDR3 nucleotides are TGTGCCAGCGCGACTAGCGGGCTTGCCTCCTACGAGCAGTACTTC. This codes for CASATSGLASYEQYF.

The V gene is TRBV7-9, the J gene TRBJ2-5, with 12 bases lining up with TRBD2. Germline V gives CDR1 SEHNR, CDR2 FQNEAQ (reference sequence). V lost 5 bases and J lost 5; bases outside the gene matches: 15. This CDR3 is 18 amino acids long. CDR3 residues: CASSLYPGLAGRGETQYF. DNA of the CDR3: TGTGCCAGCAGCCTCTACCCCGGACTAGCGGGAAGGGGGGAGACCCAGTACTTC.

The J gene is TRBJ2-1, the V gene TRBV30; no reliable D call. There are 14 residues in the CDR3. V lost 0 bases, J lost 6 bases, and 12 bases lay in between. Germline-derived CDR1 and CDR2 are GTSNPN and SVGIG (reference sequence). CDR3 nucleotide sequence: TGTGCCTGGAGTGTAAAGGGATCCGGCAATGAGCAGTTCTTC. This translates into CAWSVKGSGNEQFF.

The rearrangement links TRBV3-1 to TRBJ1-1, with D unresolved. The V and J ends lost 3 bases and 5 bases respectively, with 16 bases between them. Looked up from germline, CDR1 is LGHDT and CDR2 is YNNKEL (reference sequence). This CDR3 is built from 15 residues. The chain's CDR3 is CASSHPARPQTEAFF. The DNA for the CDR3 is TGTGCCAGCAGCCACCCAGCTCGTCCTCAAACTGAAGCTTTCTTT.

The chain uses TRBV30 and TRBJ2-1, with D possibly TRBD2 on 6 matching bases. This CDR3 is built from 14 residues. The V gene's germline CDR1 is GTSNPN and CDR2 SVGIG (reference sequence). Trimming pared 3 bases from V and 0 bases from J, leaving 9 bases between. The CDR3 DNA is TGTGCCTGGAGGGGGAGGATCTCCTACAATGAGCAGTTCTTC. Residues: CAWRGRISYNEQFF. The full variable domain, in which reference TRBV30 and TRBJ2-1 provide the parts outside the CDR3, is SQTIHQWPATLVQPVGSPLSLECTVEGTSNPNLYWYRQAAGRGLQLLFYSVGIGQISSEVPQNLSASRPQDRQFILSSKKLLLSDSGFYLCAWRGRISYNEQFFGPGTRLTVL.

The chain combines TRBV5-1 with TRBJ1-2, with D maybe TRBD1 (5 bases). Trimming pared 4 bases from V and 3 bases from J, leaving 19 bases between. This CDR3 is 16 amino acids long. Germline loops: CDR1 SGHRS, CDR2 YFSETQ. For the CDR3, the DNA is TGCGCCAGCAGCCGAGGGACTGGCCTGCTAGACTATGGCTACACCTTC. It encodes CASSRGTGLLDYGYTF.

The chain joins TRBV19 to TRBJ2-3, with no clear D. This CDR3 is 16 amino acids long. The ends were cut back, 1 base at V and 0 bases at J, with 11 bases in the middle. From germline, CDR1 is LNHDA and CDR2 SQIVND (reference sequence). CDR3 coding DNA: TGTGCCAGTAGTATAGCCCCTCGGATAAGCACAGATACGCAGTATTTT. Amino acid sequence: CASSIAPRISTDTQYF. Combining the CDR3 with reference TRBV19 and TRBJ2-3 gives the whole variable domain DGGITQSPKYLFRKEGQNVTLSCEQNLNHDAMYWYRQDPGQGLRLIYYSQIVNDFQKGDIAEGYSVSREKKESFPLTVTSAQKNPTAFYLCASSIAPRISTDTQYFGPGTRLTVL.

The count of this clonotype is one. The V and J genes are TRBV4-1 and TRBJ1-5; no clear D gene. Germline values: CDR1 MGHRA, CDR2 YSYEKL. Trimming took 1 base from V and 4 from J, leaving 11 bases between them. This CDR3 region has 15 residues. The CDR3 loop is CASSQAPAGNQPQHF. DNA for the CDR3: TGCGCCAGCAGCCAAGCACCGGCGGGGAATCAGCCCCAGCATTTT.

J is TRBJ2-3 and V is TRBV24-1; D uncertain. Germline loops: CDR1 KGHDR, CDR2 SFDVKD. The CDR3 totals 14 residues. Trimming left V 2 bases short and J 3 bases short, with 8 bases between. DNA for the CDR3: TGTGCCACCAGTGATTCCATCTATACAGATACGCAGTATTTT. It yields the protein CATSDSIYTDTQYF.

The chain recombines TRBV6-5 with TRBJ1-1; weak D call: TRBD1 (6 bases). Germline CDR1 and CDR2: MNHEY and SVGAGI. There are 15 residues in the CDR3. Trimming cost V 5 bases and J 1 base, with 14 bases left between them. The CDR3 DNA reads TGTGCCAGCAGTAACCTCGGGACAAAGAACACTGAAGCTTTCTTT. It is translated as CASSNLGTKNTEAFF.